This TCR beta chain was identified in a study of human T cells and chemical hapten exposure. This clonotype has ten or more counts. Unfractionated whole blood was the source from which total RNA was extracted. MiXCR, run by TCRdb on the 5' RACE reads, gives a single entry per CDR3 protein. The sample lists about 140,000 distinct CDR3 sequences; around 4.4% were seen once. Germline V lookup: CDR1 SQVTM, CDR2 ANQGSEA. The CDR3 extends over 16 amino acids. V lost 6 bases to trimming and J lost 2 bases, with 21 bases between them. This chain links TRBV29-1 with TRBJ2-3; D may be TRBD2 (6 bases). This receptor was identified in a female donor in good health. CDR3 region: CSVGSDETRVTDTQYF. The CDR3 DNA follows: TGCAGCGTCGGATCAGACGAGACTAGGGTCACAGATACGCAGTATTTT.